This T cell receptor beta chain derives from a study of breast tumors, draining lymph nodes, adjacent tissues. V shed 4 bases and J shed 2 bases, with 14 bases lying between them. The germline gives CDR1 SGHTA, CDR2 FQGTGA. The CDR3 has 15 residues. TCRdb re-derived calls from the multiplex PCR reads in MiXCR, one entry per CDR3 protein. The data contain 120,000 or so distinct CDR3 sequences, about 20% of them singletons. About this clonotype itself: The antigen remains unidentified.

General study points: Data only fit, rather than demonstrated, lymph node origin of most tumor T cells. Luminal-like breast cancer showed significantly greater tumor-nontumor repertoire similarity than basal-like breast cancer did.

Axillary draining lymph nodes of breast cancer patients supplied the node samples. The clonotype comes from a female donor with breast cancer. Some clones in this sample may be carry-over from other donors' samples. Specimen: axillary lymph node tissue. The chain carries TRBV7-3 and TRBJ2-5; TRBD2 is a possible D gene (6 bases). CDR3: CASSYGLTRQETQYF. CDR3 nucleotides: TGTGCCAGCAGCTACGGACTAACCAGACAAGAGACCCAGTACTTC.